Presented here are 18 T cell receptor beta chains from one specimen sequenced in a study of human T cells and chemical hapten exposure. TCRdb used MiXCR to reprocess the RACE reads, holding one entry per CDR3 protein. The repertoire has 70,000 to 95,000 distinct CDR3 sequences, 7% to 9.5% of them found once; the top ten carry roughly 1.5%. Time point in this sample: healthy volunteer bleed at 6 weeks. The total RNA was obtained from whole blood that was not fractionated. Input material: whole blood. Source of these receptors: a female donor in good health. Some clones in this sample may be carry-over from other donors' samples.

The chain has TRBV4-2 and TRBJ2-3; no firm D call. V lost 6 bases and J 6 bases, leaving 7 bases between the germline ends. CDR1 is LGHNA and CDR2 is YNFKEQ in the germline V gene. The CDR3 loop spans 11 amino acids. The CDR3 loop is CASRAVDTQYF. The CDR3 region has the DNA TGTGCCAGCAGGGCGGTGGATACGCAGTATTTT.

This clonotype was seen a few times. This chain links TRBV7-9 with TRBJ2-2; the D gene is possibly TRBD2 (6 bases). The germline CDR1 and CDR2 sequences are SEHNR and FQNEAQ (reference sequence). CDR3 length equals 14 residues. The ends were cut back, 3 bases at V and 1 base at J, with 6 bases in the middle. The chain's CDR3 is CASSLGLNTGELFF. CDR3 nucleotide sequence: TGTGCCAGCAGCTTGGGACTGAACACCGGGGAGCTGTTTTTT.

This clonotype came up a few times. The CDR3 DNA follows: TGTGCCAGCAGCCCTACAGGGGGCAATGCAGATACGCAGTATTTT. Protein sequence: CASSPTGGNADTQYF. This sequence joins TRBV7-2 and TRBJ2-3, with TRBD1 identical over 9 bases. Germline lookup yields CDR1 SGHTA and CDR2 FQGNSA. The CDR3 loop spans 15 amino acids. The J segment lost 4 bases and the V segment lost 5 bases, leaving 7 bases of the junction unmatched. The complete variable domain, with remaining parts taken from reference TRBV7-2 and TRBJ2-3, reads GAGVSQSPSNKVTEKGKDVELRCDPISGHTALYWYRQSLGQGLEFLIYFQGNSAPDKSGLPSDRFSAERTGGSVSTLTIQRTQQEDSAVYLCASSPTGGNADTQYFGPGTRLTVL.

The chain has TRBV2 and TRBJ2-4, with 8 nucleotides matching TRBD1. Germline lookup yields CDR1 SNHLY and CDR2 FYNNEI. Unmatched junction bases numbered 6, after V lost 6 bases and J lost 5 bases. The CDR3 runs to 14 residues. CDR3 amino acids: CASSLDRAENIQYF. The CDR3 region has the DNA TGTGCCAGCAGCTTGGACAGGGCAGAAAACATTCAGTACTTC. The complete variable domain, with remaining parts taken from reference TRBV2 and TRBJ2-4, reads EPEVTQTPSHQVTQMGQEVILRCVPISNHLYFYWYRQILGQKVEFLVSFYNNEISEKSEIFDDQFSVERPDGSNFTLKIRSTKLEDSAMYFCASSLDRAENIQYFGAGTRLSVL.

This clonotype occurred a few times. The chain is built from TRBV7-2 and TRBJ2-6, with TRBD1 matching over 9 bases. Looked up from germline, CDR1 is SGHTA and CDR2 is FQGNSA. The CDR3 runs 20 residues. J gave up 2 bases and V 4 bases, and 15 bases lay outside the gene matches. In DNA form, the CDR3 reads TGTGCCAGCAGCTCACAAAGTCCGGGACAGGGTACCCCTGGGGCCAACGTCCTGACTTTC. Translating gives CASSSQSPGQGTPGANVLTF.

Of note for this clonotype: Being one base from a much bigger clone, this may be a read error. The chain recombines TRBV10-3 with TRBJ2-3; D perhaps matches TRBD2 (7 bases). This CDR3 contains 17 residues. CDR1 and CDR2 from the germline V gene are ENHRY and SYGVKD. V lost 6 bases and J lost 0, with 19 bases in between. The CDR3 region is CAIRGEGGRASTDTQYF. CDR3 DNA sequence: TGTGCCATCAGAGGGGAGGGGGGCCGGGCTAGCACAGATACGCAGTATTTT.

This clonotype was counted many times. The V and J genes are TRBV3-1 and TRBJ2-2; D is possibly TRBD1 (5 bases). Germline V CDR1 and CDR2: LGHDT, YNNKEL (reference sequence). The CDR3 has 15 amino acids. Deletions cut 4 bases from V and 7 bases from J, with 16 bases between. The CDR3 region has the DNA TGTGCCAGCAGCCCTGTTCCCTGGGGCCACGGGGAGCTGTTTTTT. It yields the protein CASSPVPWGHGELFF.

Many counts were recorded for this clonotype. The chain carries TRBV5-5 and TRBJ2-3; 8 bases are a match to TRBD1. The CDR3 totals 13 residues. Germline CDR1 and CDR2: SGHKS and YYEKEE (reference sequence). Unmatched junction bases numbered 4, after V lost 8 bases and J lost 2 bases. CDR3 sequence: CASTGGATDTQYF. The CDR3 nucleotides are TGTGCCAGTACAGGGGGAGCCACAGATACGCAGTATTTT.

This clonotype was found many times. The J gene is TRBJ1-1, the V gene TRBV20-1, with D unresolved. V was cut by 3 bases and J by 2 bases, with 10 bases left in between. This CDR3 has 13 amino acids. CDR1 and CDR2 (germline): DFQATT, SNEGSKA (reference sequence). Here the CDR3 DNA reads TGCAGTGCTAGCCCGACAAGCAACACTGAAGCTTTCTTT. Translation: CSASPTSNTEAFF.

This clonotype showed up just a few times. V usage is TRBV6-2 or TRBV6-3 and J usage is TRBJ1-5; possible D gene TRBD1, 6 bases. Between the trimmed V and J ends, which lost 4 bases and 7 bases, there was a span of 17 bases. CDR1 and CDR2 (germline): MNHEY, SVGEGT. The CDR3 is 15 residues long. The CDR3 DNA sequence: TGTGCCAGCAGTTCGTTTGGGGGGCCTGGACAGCCCCAGCATTTT. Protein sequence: CASSSFGGPGQPQHF.

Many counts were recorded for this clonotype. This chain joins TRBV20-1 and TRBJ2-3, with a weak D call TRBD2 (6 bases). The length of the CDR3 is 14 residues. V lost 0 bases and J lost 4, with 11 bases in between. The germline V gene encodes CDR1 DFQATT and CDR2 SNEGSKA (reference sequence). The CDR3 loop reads CSAREATSPDTQYF. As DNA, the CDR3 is TGCAGTGCTAGAGAAGCCACTAGCCCAGATACGCAGTATTTT.

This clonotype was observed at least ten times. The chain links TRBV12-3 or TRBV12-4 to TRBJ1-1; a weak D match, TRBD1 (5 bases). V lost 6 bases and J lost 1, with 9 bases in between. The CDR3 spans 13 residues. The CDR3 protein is CASSRGQNTEAFF. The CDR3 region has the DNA TGTGCCAGCAGCCGTGGACAGAACACTGAAGCTTTCTTT.

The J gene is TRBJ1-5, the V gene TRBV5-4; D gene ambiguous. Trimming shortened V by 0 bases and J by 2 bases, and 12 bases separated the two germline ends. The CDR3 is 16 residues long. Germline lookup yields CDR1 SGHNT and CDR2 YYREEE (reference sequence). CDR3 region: CASSLDGRIGNQPQHF. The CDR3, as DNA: TGTGCCAGCAGCTTGGATGGCAGGATAGGCAATCAGCCCCAGCATTTT.

The DNA of the CDR3 is TGTGCCAGCAGCTCGAAGACAGGGTTCATCACTGAAGCTTTCTTT. Translation gives CASSSKTGFITEAFF. The genes are TRBV7-8 and TRBJ1-1, with 7 bases aligning to TRBD1. The J segment lost 4 bases and the V segment lost 4 bases, leaving 9 bases of the junction unmatched. The CDR3 runs to 15 residues. Germline V lookup: CDR1 SGHVS, CDR2 FQNEAQ.

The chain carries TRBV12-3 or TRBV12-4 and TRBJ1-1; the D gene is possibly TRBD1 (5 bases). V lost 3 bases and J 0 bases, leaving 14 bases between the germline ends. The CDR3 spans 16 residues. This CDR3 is CASSFKSGRMNTEAFF. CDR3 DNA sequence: TGTGCCAGCAGTTTCAAGTCAGGGCGCATGAACACTGAAGCTTTCTTT.

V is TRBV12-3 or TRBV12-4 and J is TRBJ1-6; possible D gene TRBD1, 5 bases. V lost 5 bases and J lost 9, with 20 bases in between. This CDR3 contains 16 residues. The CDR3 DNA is TGTGCCAGCAGTCCCGCCAGGGACTATTCGGGTTCACCCCTCCACTTT. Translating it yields CASSPARDYSGSPLHF.

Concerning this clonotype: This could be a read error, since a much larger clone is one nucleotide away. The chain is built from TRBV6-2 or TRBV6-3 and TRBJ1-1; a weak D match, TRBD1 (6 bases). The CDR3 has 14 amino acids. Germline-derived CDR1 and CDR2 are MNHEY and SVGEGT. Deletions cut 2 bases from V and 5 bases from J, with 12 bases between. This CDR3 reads CASSYGGLGTEAFF. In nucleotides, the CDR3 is TGTGCCAGCAGTTACGGGGGGCTGGGGACTGAAGCTTTCTTT.

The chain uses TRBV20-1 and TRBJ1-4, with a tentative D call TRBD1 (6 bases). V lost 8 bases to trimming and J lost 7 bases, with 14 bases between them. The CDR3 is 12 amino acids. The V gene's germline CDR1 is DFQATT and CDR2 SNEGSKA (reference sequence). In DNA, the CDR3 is TGCAGTACAGGGTCGGAAACTGAAAAACTGTTTTTT. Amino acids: CSTGSETEKLFF.